This T cell receptor beta chain emerged from a study of T-cell memory formation after mild COVID-19. Overall study: Largely, TCR clusters stayed within a single donor. Broader study findings: That cross-reactive memory joined was suggested by some responding clones appearing in pre-infection memory. Day 15 to 85 contracting clones showed balanced CD4/CD8; day 15 to 37 expanders favored CD4+.

This clonotype turned up a few times. Its specificity is unknown. The germline V gene has CDR1 SGHTA and CDR2 FQGNSA. V was trimmed by 1 base and J by 4 bases, leaving 13 bases between them. The CDR3 contains 16 residues. Constant-segment primers served in 5'RACE that generated TCR alpha and TCR beta cDNA libraries bearing sample barcodes and UMIs. TCRdb re-analysed the 5' RACE reads in MiXCR, keeping a single row per CDR3 protein. Of about 540,000 distinct CDR3 sequences listed, 20% are singletons. J is TRBJ2-2 and V is TRBV7-2; D is perhaps TRBD1 or TRBD2 (5 bases each). The specimen sequenced was PBMCs or a T cell subset sorted from them (not recorded which). The receptor was isolated from an adult woman who had mild COVID-19 (a few samples of this study predate the infection). Cell type and time point are not known. The CDR3 sequence is CASSLVEGQGTGELFF. DNA for the CDR3: TGTGCCAGCAGCTTAGTTGAGGGGCAGGGCACCGGGGAGCTGTTTTTT.